This T cell receptor beta chain was captured in a study of T cell responses to AZD1222 COVID-19 vaccine. Data came from immunoSEQ multiplex PCR; TCRdb stores just in-frame clones and leaves some out. The repertoire has roughly 55,000 clones, nearly 90% of them found once; the top ten carry 3% to 4.5%. CDR3 size: 13 residues. Trimming took off 3 bases at V and 3 bases at J, with 8 bases between the two ends. CDR1 SGHAT and CDR2 FQNNGV come from the germline V gene. Whole-study results and caveats: At 160-218 and 743-854, vaccine-associated CD4 TCRs were dominant, and they spanned spike. AZD1222 recipients seropositive at baseline numbered only 5 to 7.

A note on this clone: Antigen unknown.

The source was peripheral blood, collected on day 0 of AZD1222 vaccination. The V gene is TRBV11-2, the J gene TRBJ1-1, with D possibly matching TRBD1 (5 bases). This clonotype originated in an adult in good health. The CDR3 loop is CASSFRADTEAFF. CDR3 bases: TGTGCCAGCAGCTTCAGGGCGGACACTGAAGCTTTCTTT. The full variable domain, in which reference TRBV11-2 and TRBJ1-1 provide the parts outside the CDR3, is EAGVAQSPRYKIIEKRQSVAFWCNPISGHATLYWYQQILGQGPKLLIQFQNNGVVDDSQLPKDRFSAERLKGVDSTLKIQPAKLEDSAVYLCASSFRADTEAFFGQGTRLTVV.